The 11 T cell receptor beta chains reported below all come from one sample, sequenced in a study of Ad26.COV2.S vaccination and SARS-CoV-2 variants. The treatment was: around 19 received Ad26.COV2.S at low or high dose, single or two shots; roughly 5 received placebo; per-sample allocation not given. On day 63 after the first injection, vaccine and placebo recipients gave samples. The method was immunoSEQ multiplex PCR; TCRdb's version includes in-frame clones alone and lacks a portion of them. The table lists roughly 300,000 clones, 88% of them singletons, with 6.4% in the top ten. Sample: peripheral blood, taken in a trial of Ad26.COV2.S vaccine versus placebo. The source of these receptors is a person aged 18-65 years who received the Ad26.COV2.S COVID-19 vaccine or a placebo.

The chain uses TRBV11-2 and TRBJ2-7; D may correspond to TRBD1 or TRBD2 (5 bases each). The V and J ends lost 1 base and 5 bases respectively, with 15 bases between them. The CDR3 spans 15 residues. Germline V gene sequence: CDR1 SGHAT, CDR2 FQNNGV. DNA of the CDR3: TGTGCCAGCAGCTTAGTTTCGAGGGGTCTCCACGAGCAGTACTTC. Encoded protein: CASSLVSRGLHEQYF.

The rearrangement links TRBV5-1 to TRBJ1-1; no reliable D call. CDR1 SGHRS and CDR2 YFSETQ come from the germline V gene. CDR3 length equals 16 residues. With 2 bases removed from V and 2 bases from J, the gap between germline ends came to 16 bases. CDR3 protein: CASSFRSADLNTEAFF. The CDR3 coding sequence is TGCGCCAGCAGCTTTAGGAGTGCAGACCTAAACACTGAAGCTTTCTTT.

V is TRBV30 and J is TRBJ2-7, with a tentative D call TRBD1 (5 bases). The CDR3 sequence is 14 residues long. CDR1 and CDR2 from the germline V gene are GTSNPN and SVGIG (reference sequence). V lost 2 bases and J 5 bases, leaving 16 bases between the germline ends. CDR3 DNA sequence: TGTGCCTGGAGTCGTACAGGTTCGGTCCACGAGCAGTACTTC. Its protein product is CAWSRTGSVHEQYF.

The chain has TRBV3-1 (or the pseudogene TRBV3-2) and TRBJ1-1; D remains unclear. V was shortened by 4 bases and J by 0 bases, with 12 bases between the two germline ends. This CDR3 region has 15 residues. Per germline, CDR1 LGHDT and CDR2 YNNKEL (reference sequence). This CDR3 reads CASSLYSVMNTEAFF. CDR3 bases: TGTGCCAGCAGCCTTTACAGCGTCATGAACACTGAAGCTTTCTTT.

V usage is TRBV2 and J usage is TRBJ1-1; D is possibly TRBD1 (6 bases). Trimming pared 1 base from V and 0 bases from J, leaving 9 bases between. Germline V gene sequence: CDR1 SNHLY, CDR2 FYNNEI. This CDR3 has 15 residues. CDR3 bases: TGTGCCAGCAGTGAAGGGGGGCTGATGAACACTGAAGCTTTCTTT. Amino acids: CASSEGGLMNTEAFF.

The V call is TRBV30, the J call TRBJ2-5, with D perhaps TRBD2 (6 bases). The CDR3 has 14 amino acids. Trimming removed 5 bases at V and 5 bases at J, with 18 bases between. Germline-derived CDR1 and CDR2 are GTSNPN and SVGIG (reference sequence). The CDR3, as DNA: TGTGCCTGGTTGGAGTCCGGGGGTGGGGAGACCCAGTACTTC. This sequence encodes CAWLESGGGETQYF.

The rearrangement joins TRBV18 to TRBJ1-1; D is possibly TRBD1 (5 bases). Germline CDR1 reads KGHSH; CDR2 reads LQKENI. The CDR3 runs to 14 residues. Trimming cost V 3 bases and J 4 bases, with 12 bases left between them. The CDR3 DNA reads TGTGCCAGCTCACCGATGCAGGGTTTCACTGAAGCTTTCTTT. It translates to CASSPMQGFTEAFF.

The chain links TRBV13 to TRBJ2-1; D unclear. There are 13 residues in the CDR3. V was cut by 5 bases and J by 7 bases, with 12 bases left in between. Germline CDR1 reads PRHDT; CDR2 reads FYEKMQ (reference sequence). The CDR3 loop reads CASSHRRENEQFF. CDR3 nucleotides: TGTGCCAGCAGCCACCGGAGAGAAAATGAGCAGTTCTTC.

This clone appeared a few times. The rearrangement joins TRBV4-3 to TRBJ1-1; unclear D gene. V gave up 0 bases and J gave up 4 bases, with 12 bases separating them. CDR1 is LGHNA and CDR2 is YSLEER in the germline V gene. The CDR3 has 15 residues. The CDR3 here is CASSQEVGLGTEAFF. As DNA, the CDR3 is TGCGCCAGCAGCCAAGAAGTTGGGTTGGGCACTGAAGCTTTCTTT.

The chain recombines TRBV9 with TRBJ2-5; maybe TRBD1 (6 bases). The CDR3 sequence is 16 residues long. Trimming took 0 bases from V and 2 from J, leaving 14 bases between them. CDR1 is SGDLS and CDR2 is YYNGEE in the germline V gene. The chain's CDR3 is CASSVATDRPQETQYF. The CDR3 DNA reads TGTGCCAGCAGCGTAGCTACAGACAGGCCGCAAGAGACCCAGTACTTC.

The CDR3 nucleotides read TGTGCCAGCAGTTTCCCAGGGCGTGAAAAACTGTTTTTT. It translates to CASSFPGREKLFF. V usage is TRBV12-3 or TRBV12-4 and J usage is TRBJ1-4; D perhaps matches TRBD1 (5 bases). V was pared by 3 bases and J by 7 bases, with 9 bases between. This CDR3 comprises 13 residues.